Following are 20 T cell receptor beta chains from one sample sequenced in a study of T cell responses to AZD1222 COVID-19 vaccine. The repertoire was sequenced with immunoSEQ multiplex PCR; TCRdb's copy has only in-frame clones and lacks some. The repertoire has 200,000 to 300,000 clones, about 92% of them found once; the top ten carry 0.55%. The specimen was peripheral blood, collected on day 0 of AZD1222 vaccination. These receptors all come from an adult in good health.

The chain recombines TRBV10-3 with TRBJ1-5; D might be TRBD1 (6 bases). The ends were cut back, 10 bases at V and 5 bases at J, with 18 bases in the middle. This CDR3 has 14 amino acids. Germline CDR1 and CDR2: ENHRY and SYGVKD. CDR3 sequence: CATTPRGDHQPQHF. As DNA, the CDR3 is TGTGCCACCACCCCGAGGGGGGATCATCAGCCCCAGCATTTT.

This clone was observed a single time. This chain connects TRBV11-3 to TRBJ2-1, with TRBD2 matching over 9 bases. The V and J ends lost 1 base and 2 bases, in that order; junction bases with no gene match: 15. The CDR3 is made up of 20 amino acids. CDR1 is SGHNT, CDR2 YENEEA, per germline. CDR3 sequence: CASSLGPAIWREGPYNEQFF. The CDR3 DNA sequence: TGTGCCAGCAGCTTAGGACCCGCGATCTGGCGGGAGGGCCCCTACAATGAGCAGTTCTTC.

The V and J genes are TRBV7-7 and TRBJ2-5; D unclear. Trimming removed 1 base at V and 1 base at J, with 7 bases between. This CDR3 contains 14 residues. Germline CDR1 reads SSHAT; CDR2 reads FNYEAQ (reference sequence). The CDR3 sequence is CASSLVHGQETQYF. CDR3 coding DNA: TGTGCCAGCAGCTTAGTACATGGCCAAGAGACCCAGTACTTC.

The chain has TRBV19 and TRBJ1-5; 11 bases are a match to TRBD1. Per germline, CDR1 LNHDA and CDR2 SQIVND (reference sequence). There are 15 residues in the CDR3. V was pared by 7 bases and J by 4 bases, with 6 bases of the junction left unmatched. The CDR3 nucleotides are TGTGCCAGTACTCGGACAGGGGGCGGAAATCAGCCCCAGCATTTT. Encoded protein: CASTRTGGGNQPQHF.

This chain links TRBV10-3 with TRBJ2-2, with 9 bases aligning to TRBD2. Germline CDR1 ENHRY, CDR2 SYGVKD. V was clipped by 8 bases and J by 0 bases; unmatched bases: 4. The CDR3 spans 15 residues. DNA for the CDR3: TGTGCCATCGGGGAGCGGGGGGCGAACACCGGGGAGCTGTTTTTT. Translated: CAIGERGANTGELFF.

This clone came up once. This sequence joins TRBV5-4 and TRBJ1-1; D ambiguous. The V end lost 3 bases, the J end lost 3 bases, and 12 bases lay between the germline ends. This CDR3 contains 14 residues. The germline gives CDR1 SGHNT, CDR2 YYREEE (reference sequence). The CDR3 loop reads CASSSDVAYTEAFF. As DNA, the CDR3 is TGTGCCAGCAGCTCGGATGTCGCATACACTGAAGCTTTCTTT.

The CDR3 reads CAWSALGLAGGKEQYF. CDR3 nucleotide sequence: TGTGCCTGGAGTGCCCTTGGGCTAGCGGGAGGGAAAGAGCAGTACTTC. The chain couples TRBV30 to TRBJ2-7, with 12 bases fitting TRBD2. J lost 7 bases, V lost 1 base, and 11 bases had no gene match. CDR1 is GTSNPN and CDR2 is SVGIG in the germline V gene (reference sequence). The CDR3 has 16 residues.

The genes are TRBV10-3 and TRBJ2-3; unclear D gene. Trimming left V 6 bases short and J 0 bases short, with 13 bases between. The CDR3 totals 15 residues. Germline values: CDR1 ENHRY, CDR2 SYGVKD. CDR3 amino acids: CAISRQELSTDTQYF. CDR3 nucleotides: TGTGCCATCAGCCGTCAGGAGCTTAGCACAGATACGCAGTATTTT.

This clone was detected a few times. The chain is built from TRBV11-2 and TRBJ2-2; D may be TRBD2 (6 bases). The V gene lost 8 bases and the J gene lost 2 bases, with 12 bases spanning the gap. The germline gives CDR1 SGHAT, CDR2 FQNNGV. The CDR3 has 14 amino acids. The CDR3, as DNA: TGTGCCAGCCGGGGGAGGATTAACACCGGGGAGCTGTTTTTT. Translated, it gives CASRGRINTGELFF.

This sequence joins TRBV4-1 and TRBJ2-3; 7 bases are a match to TRBD1. This CDR3 comprises 16 residues. Germline CDR1 MGHRA, CDR2 YSYEKL. V trimming: 4 bases; J trimming: 3 bases; junction bases outside the gene matches: 10. CDR3 nucleotides: TGCGCCAGCAGCCTGAGGACAGGACCAGAAACAGATACGCAGTATTTT. It encodes CASSLRTGPETDTQYF.

The rearrangement uses TRBV30 and TRBJ1-5; tentative D call: TRBD1 (5 bases). The CDR3 has 13 residues. Germline V gene lookup returns CDR1 GTSNPN and CDR2 SVGIG (reference sequence). Trimming pared 0 bases from V and 6 bases from J, leaving 9 bases between. CDR3 sequence: CAWSVRGGQPQHF. The CDR3 nucleotides are TGTGCCTGGAGTGTTCGGGGGGGTCAGCCCCAGCATTTT.

This chain connects TRBV5-1 to TRBJ1-4, with D unresolved. V lost 8 bases and J lost 0, with 11 bases in between. Germline values: CDR1 SGHRS, CDR2 YFSETQ. CDR3 length equals 14 residues. CDR3 amino acids: CASRPGSTNEKLFF. The CDR3 nucleotides read TGCGCCAGTCGGCCGGGGTCAACTAATGAAAAACTGTTTTTT.

J is TRBJ2-6 and V is TRBV28, with 10 bases matching TRBD1. CDR1 is MDHEN, CDR2 SYDVKM, per germline. V lost 4 bases to trimming and J lost 0 bases; unmatched junction nucleotides: 9. The CDR3 covers 19 residues. The CDR3 nucleotides read TGTGCCAGCAGTTCTCCGGGACAGGGGAAATTCTCTGGGGCCAACGTCCTGACTTTC. It translates to CASSSPGQGKFSGANVLTF. Full variable domain (outside the CDR3, taken from reference TRBV28 and TRBJ2-6): DVKVTQSSRYLVKRTGEKVFLECVQDMDHENMFWYRQDPGLGLRLIYFSYDVKMKEKGDIPEGYSVSREKKERFSLILESASTNQTSMYLCASSSPGQGKFSGANVLTFGAGSRLTVL.

The chain combines TRBV12-3 or TRBV12-4 with TRBJ2-5, with D perhaps matching TRBD2 (5 bases). The CDR3 is 13 residues long. The germline V and J ends were trimmed by 3 bases and 4 bases, with 9 bases remaining between them. CDR3 DNA sequence: TGTGCCAGCAGTTTGGTTCGGGGAGAGACCCAGTACTTC. Protein: CASSLVRGETQYF.

The rearrangement joins TRBV27 to TRBJ1-6; 7 nucleotides line up with TRBD1. This CDR3 region has 19 residues. With 2 bases clipped from V and 2 bases from J, the junction kept 12 bases outside the gene matches. Per germline, CDR1 MNHEY and CDR2 SMNVEV (reference sequence). This chain's CDR3 is CASSLRIDREFPYNSPLHF. The CDR3 coding sequence is TGTGCCAGCAGTTTAAGGATTGACAGGGAGTTTCCCTATAATTCACCCCTCCACTTT.

The J gene is TRBJ2-5, the V gene TRBV27; D perhaps matches TRBD2 (5 bases). Trimming took 6 bases from V and 2 from J, leaving 19 bases between them. CDR3 size: 16 residues. Germline V CDR1 and CDR2: MNHEY, SMNVEV (reference sequence). The CDR3 region is CASRSRKAAKQETQYF. The CDR3 nucleotides read TGTGCCAGCAGATCGAGAAAAGCGGCAAAGCAAGAGACCCAGTACTTC.

The CDR3 region has the DNA TGTGCCAGCAGCTCTAAGCGGGAGAGCTACAATGAGCAGTTCTTC. Translated, it gives CASSSKRESYNEQFF. The rearrangement joins TRBV7-2 to TRBJ2-1, with 8 positions matching TRBD2. This CDR3 has 15 residues. CDR1 is SGHTA and CDR2 is FQGNSA in the germline V gene. Trimming took 4 bases from V and 3 from J; bases not matched to a gene: 5.

In this sample, this clone turned up once. V is TRBV29-1 and J is TRBJ2-3; 13 bases match TRBD2. The CDR3 covers 15 residues. The V gene's germline CDR1 is SQVTM and CDR2 ANQGSEA. Trimming at V came to 6 bases and at J to 0 bases, leaving 3 bases not matched to a gene. The chain's CDR3 is CSVATSGGSTDTQYF. The CDR3 coding sequence is TGCAGCGTCGCGACTAGCGGGGGGAGCACAGATACGCAGTATTTT.

This chain joins TRBV19 and TRBJ1-6; no clear D. V shed 6 bases and J shed 9 bases, with 12 bases lying between them. The CDR3 is 13 amino acids. The germline V gene has CDR1 LNHDA and CDR2 SQIVND (reference sequence). The CDR3 coding sequence is TGTGCCAGTAGCTCAGTAGGCGGTTCACCCCTCCACTTT. Protein: CASSSVGGSPLHF.

The chain employs TRBV3-1 (or the pseudogene TRBV3-2) and TRBJ1-6; possibly TRBD1 for D (5 bases). The germline V gene has CDR1 LGHDT and CDR2 YNNKEL (reference sequence). CDR3 length: 14 residues. V lost 7 bases, J lost 9 bases, and 16 bases lay in between. CDR3 DNA sequence: TGTGCCAGCACGGGAGCAGGGAGTCGTTCACCCCTCCACTTT. It codes for CASTGAGSRSPLHF.